One sample yielded the 15 T cell receptor beta chains listed below, sequenced in a study of blood T cell repertoires in COVID-19. Profiled with immunoSEQ multiplex PCR; TCRdb holds only in-frame clones, not every one. In the table there are about 120,000 clones, around three quarters of which are singletons. Sequencing was carried out using peripheral blood. The receptors here all came from a woman aged 80 or over with acute or convalescent COVID-19.

The CDR3 nucleotides are TGTGCCAGCGGGGGCAGGGGCCACGAGCAGTACTTC. Translation: CASGGRGHEQYF. J is TRBJ2-7 and V is TRBV7-9; possibly TRBD1 for D (6 bases). The CDR3 runs to 12 residues. The ends were cut back, 8 bases at V and 5 bases at J, with 13 bases in the middle. The germline V gene has CDR1 SEHNR and CDR2 FQNEAQ (reference sequence).

This chain joins TRBV1 and TRBJ2-1; TRBD2, the table's D call, lacks a check against the DNA. TRBV1 is a recognized pseudogene. There are 14 residues in the CDR3. The CDR3 DNA follows: TGCACCAGCAAGGCTAGCGGGAATTGGTATGAGCAGTTCTTC. Its translation is CTSKASGNWYEQFF.

This sequence joins TRBV29-1 and TRBJ2-1; 10 bases match TRBD2. Unmatched junction bases numbered 2, after V lost 6 bases and J lost 0 bases. Germline CDR1 SQVTM, CDR2 ANQGSEA. The length of the CDR3 is 14 residues. Here the CDR3 DNA reads TGCAGCGTGGCTAGCGGGAGCTCCTACAATGAGCAGTTCTTC. Translating gives CSVASGSSYNEQFF.

The V call is TRBV4-3, the J call TRBJ1-2; D is ambiguous. In germline, CDR1 is LGHNA, CDR2 YSLEER. The V and J ends lost 2 bases and 0 bases respectively, with 7 bases between them. The CDR3 length is 14 residues. The CDR3 here is CASSQQAANYGYTF. The DNA for the CDR3 is TGCGCCAGCAGCCAACAGGCCGCTAACTATGGCTACACCTTC.

This chain joins TRBV29-1 and TRBJ2-3; D is unresolved. Trimming removed 4 bases at V and 4 bases at J, with 6 bases between. The CDR3 totals 11 residues. The V gene's germline CDR1 is SQVTM and CDR2 ANQGSEA. DNA of the CDR3: TGCAGCGTTGTTAGAGCAGATACGCAGTATTTT. As protein: CSVVRADTQYF.

The rearrangement joins TRBV4-2 to TRBJ2-3; TRBD2 aligns across 9 bases. The CDR3 spans 15 residues. Germline V gives CDR1 LGHNA, CDR2 YNFKEQ. With V trimmed by 4 bases and J by 3 bases, 5 bases remained unmatched. The CDR3 coding sequence is TGTGCCAGCAGCCCAGCGGGGGGCGGGACAGATACGCAGTATTTT. It encodes CASSPAGGGTDTQYF.

This clone was seen only a few times. This chain uses TRBV3-1 (or the pseudogene TRBV3-2) with TRBJ1-6; possible D gene TRBD1, 6 bases. This CDR3 has 14 residues. Trimming took off 0 bases at V and 14 bases at J, with 14 bases between the two ends. CDR1 and CDR2 from the germline V gene are LGHDT and YNNKEL (reference sequence). Here the CDR3 DNA reads TGTGCCAGCAGCCAAGAATGGGACACCCGTACCCTCCACTTT. It specifies CASSQEWDTRTLHF.

This chain connects TRBV6-2 or TRBV6-3 to TRBJ1-1; possibly TRBD1 for D (5 bases). Trimming left V 0 bases short and J 4 bases short, with 9 bases between. Germline CDR1 and CDR2: MNHEY and SVGEGT. The CDR3 extends over 14 amino acids. CDR3 protein: CASSYSGGITEAFF. DNA of the CDR3: TGTGCCAGCAGTTACTCCGGGGGTATCACTGAAGCTTTCTTT.

As concerns this clone: Other DNA sequences in this sample translate to the same CDR3. This rearrangement joins TRBV18 to TRBJ2-7; 10 nucleotides match TRBD2. The ends lost 2 bases at V and 4 bases at J; junction bases unmatched: 2. This CDR3 has 14 residues. The V gene's germline CDR1 is KGHSH and CDR2 LQKENI. CDR3: CASSPSGGAYEQYF. The CDR3 DNA is TGTGCCAGCTCACCAAGCGGGGGGGCGTACGAGCAGTACTTC.

The V and J genes are TRBV28 and TRBJ2-7; 11 bases map to TRBD1. The V gene end was trimmed by 7 bases and the J gene end by 3 bases; junction bases not matched to a gene: 5. The germline V gene has CDR1 MDHEN and CDR2 SYDVKM. CDR3 size: 14 residues. CDR3 loop: CASISGTGGYEQYF. CDR3 in DNA: TGTGCCAGCATTTCCGGGACAGGGGGCTACGAGCAGTACTTC.

This rearrangement joins TRBV3-1 (or the pseudogene TRBV3-2) to TRBJ2-7, with 8 bases that match TRBD1. The germline gives CDR1 LGHDT, CDR2 YNNKEL (reference sequence). Losses at the gene ends were 4 bases for V and 3 bases for J; bases not matched to a gene: 8. This CDR3 region has 15 residues. The CDR3 DNA sequence: TGTGCCAGCAGCCCGGCGGGGACAGGACTCTACGAGCAGTACTTC. Encoded protein: CASSPAGTGLYEQYF.

The chain carries TRBV7-6 and TRBJ2-5, with D uncertain. This CDR3 spans 11 amino acids. Germline V gives CDR1 SGHVS, CDR2 FNYEAQ. V was shortened by 5 bases and J by 5 bases, with 6 bases between the two germline ends. DNA of the CDR3: TGTGCCAGCAGCAAACGGGAGACCCAGTACTTC. Translating it yields CASSKRETQYF. Full variable domain (outside the CDR3, taken from reference TRBV7-6 and TRBJ2-5): GAGVSQSPRYKVTKRGQDVALRCDPISGHVSLYWYRQALGQGPEFLTYFNYEAQQDKSGLPNDRFSAERPEGSISTLTIQRTEQRDSAMYRCASSKRETQYFGPGTRLLVL.

V usage is TRBV6-1 and J usage is TRBJ2-5, with 10 bases lining up with TRBD1. V gave up 4 bases and J gave up 1 base; unmatched junction bases: 9. CDR1 MNHNS and CDR2 SASEGT come from the germline V gene. This CDR3 has 17 residues. CDR3 region: CASSGIRDRGAQETQYF. CDR3 nucleotides: TGTGCCAGCAGTGGAATCCGGGACAGGGGTGCCCAAGAGACCCAGTACTTC.

CDR3 in amino acids: CASSYGQKETQYF. The CDR3, as DNA: TGTGCCAGCAGTTACGGACAGAAAGAGACCCAGTACTTC. The J gene is TRBJ2-5, the V gene TRBV6-6; tentative D call: TRBD1 (6 bases). The V end was cut by 2 bases, the J end by 3 bases, with 7 bases between. The V gene's germline CDR1 is MNHNY and CDR2 SVGAGI (reference sequence). The CDR3 consists of 13 residues.

The rearrangement joins TRBV5-8 to TRBJ1-2; D is unclear. The CDR3 runs 12 residues. The V and J ends lost 7 bases and 7 bases respectively, with 14 bases between them. CDR1 is SGHTS, CDR2 YDEGEE, per germline. The CDR3, as DNA: TGTGCCAGCCTACGTGAGGGAGGTGGCTACACCTTC. Translation: CASLREGGGYTF.